The TCR beta chain under discussion was sequenced for a study of technical replicates of blood from a few donors. The assay was immunoSEQ multiplex PCR, and TCRdb's table has in-frame clones only and misses some. The table lists 65,000 to 80,000 clones, over 90% of them singletons, with 0.25% in the top ten. The TCR was taken from a human donor in good health. Source material: T cells isolated from PBMCs.

The CDR3 reads CASSPGLIAGYNEQFF. CDR3 nucleotides: TGTGCCAGCAGTCCGGGACTCATAGCGGGTTACAATGAGCAGTTCTTC. This rearrangement joins TRBV2 to TRBJ2-1, with 7 positions matching TRBD2. Germline assignment: CDR1 SNHLY and CDR2 FYNNEI. The CDR3 extends over 16 amino acids. The junction had 11 bases not matched to a gene; V was cut back by 5 bases and J by 4 bases.